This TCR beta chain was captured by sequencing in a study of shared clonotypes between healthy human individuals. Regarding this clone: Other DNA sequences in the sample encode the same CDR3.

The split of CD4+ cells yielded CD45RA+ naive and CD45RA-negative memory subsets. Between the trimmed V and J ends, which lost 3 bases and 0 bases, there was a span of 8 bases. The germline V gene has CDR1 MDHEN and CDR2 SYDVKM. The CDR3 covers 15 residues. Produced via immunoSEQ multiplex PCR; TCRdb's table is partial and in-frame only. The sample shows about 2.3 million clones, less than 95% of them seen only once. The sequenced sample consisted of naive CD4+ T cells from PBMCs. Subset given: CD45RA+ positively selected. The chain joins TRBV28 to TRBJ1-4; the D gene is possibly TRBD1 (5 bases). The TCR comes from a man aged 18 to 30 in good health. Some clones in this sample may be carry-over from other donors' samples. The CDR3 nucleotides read TGTGCCAGCAGTTTTCAGGGTGCAACTAATGAAAAACTGTTTTTT. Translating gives CASSFQGATNEKLFF.